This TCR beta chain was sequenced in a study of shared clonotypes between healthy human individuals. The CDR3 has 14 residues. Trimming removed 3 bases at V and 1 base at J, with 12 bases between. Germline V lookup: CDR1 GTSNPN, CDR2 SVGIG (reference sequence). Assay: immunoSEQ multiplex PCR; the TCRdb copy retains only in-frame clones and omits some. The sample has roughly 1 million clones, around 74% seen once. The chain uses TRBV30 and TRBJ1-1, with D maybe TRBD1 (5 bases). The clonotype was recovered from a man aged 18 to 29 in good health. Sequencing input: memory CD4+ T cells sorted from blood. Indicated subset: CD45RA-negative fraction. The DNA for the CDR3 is TGTGCCTGGAGCTTGGGACGATCGAACACTGAAGCTTTCTTT. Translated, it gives CAWSLGRSNTEAFF. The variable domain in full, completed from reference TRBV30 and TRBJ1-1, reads SQTIHQWPATLVQPVGSPLSLECTVEGTSNPNLYWYRQAAGRGLQLLFYSVGIGQISSEVPQNLSASRPQDRQFILSSKKLLLSDSGFYLCAWSLGRSNTEAFFGQGTRLTVV.